The 2 T cell receptor beta chains in this list originate from one sample, sequenced in a study of T-cell reconstitution after alpha-beta-depleted transplantation in children. Unique molecular identifiers were incorporated into the prepared TCRbeta library. MiXCR, run by TCRdb on the PCR reads, gives a single entry per CDR3 protein. The sample records fewer than 750,000 distinct CDR3 sequences, about 21% being singletons. The input for sequencing was PBMCs, mostly from graft donor cells, taken 360 days after TCRalphabeta/CD19-depleted stem cell transplant. The receptor set was obtained from a boy in the first two years of life who had a stem cell transplant for acute myeloid leukemia, so the T cells may come from the graft donor.

The table lists this clonotype with many counts. The chain combines TRBV5-6 with TRBJ2-3, with 9 bases identical to TRBD1. The germline gives CDR1 SGHDT, CDR2 YYEEEE. Unmatched junction bases numbered 5, after V lost 0 bases and J lost 6 bases. The CDR3 length is 15 residues. CDR3 residues: CASSLGQGVGDTQYF. The CDR3 nucleotides read TGTGCCAGCAGCTTGGGACAGGGGGTAGGGGATACGCAGTATTTT. Drawing the rest from reference TRBV5-6 and TRBJ2-3, the complete variable domain is DAGVTQSPTHLIKTRGQQVTLRCSPKSGHDTVSWYQQALGQGPQFIFQYYEEEERQRGNFPDRFSGHQFPNYSSELNVNALLLGDSALYLCASSLGQGVGDTQYFGPGTRLTVL.

The V call is TRBV12-3 or TRBV12-4, the J call TRBJ1-5; D uncertain. With 7 bases removed from V and 0 bases from J, the gap between germline ends came to 10 bases. The CDR3 has 14 amino acids. The CDR3 coding sequence is TGTGCCAGCAACCTAGGGTATAGCAATCAGCCCCAGCATTTT. Translating it yields CASNLGYSNQPQHF.